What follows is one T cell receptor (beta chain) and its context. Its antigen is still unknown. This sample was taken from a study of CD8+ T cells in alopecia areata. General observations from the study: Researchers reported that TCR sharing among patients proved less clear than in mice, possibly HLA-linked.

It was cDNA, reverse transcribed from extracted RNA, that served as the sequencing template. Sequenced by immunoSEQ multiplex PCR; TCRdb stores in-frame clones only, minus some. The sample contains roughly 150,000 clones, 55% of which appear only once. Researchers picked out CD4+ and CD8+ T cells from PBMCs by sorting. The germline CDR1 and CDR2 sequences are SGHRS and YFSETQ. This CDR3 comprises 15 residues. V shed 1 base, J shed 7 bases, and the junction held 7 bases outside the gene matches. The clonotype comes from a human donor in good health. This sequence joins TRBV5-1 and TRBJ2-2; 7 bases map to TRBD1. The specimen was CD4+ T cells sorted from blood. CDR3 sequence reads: CASSLSDRVSGELFF. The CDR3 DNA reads TGCGCCAGCAGCTTGTCTGACAGGGTCAGCGGGGAGCTGTTTTTT.